This entry lists 18 T cell receptor beta chains sequenced from one sample in a study of cytomegalovirus exposure and HLA in healthy donors. PCR employed 60 Vbeta and 13 Jbeta primers. Sequencing used immunoSEQ multiplex PCR; TCRdb keeps in-frame clones, though not all of them. This sample's table has about 88,000 clones. The material sequenced was PBMCs. Receptors were obtained from a girl between 10 and 17 years old in good health and CMV-seropositive.

The V and J genes are TRBV6-4 and TRBJ1-2, with 7 bases matching TRBD1. The V gene end was trimmed by 2 bases and the J gene end by 4 bases; junction bases not matched to a gene: 7. The CDR3 length is 15 residues. Looked up from germline, CDR1 is MRHNA and CDR2 is SNTAGT. Here the CDR3 DNA reads TGTGCCAGCAGTGACGACAGGGCTTTTCCCTATGGCTACACCTTC. It translates to CASSDDRAFPYGYTF.

This chain links TRBV5-1 with TRBJ1-2, with 10 positions matching TRBD1. The CDR3 runs to 14 residues. V was clipped by 4 bases and J by 4 bases; unmatched bases: 4. Germline CDR1 reads SGHRS; CDR2 reads YFSETQ. Here the CDR3 DNA reads TGCGCCAGCAGCCAGACAGGGGGCATCTATGGCTACACCTTC. It encodes CASSQTGGIYGYTF.

V and J are TRBV28 and TRBJ2-3; TRBD1 might be the D (6 bases). This CDR3 is built from 14 residues. The V end lost 6 bases, the J end lost 2 bases, and 12 bases lay between the germline ends. Germline V gene data show CDR1 as MDHEN and CDR2 as SYDVKM. The CDR3 sequence: CASRWQGTTDTQYF. The CDR3 nucleotides read TGTGCCAGCAGGTGGCAGGGGACCACAGATACGCAGTATTTT.

This chain uses TRBV9 with TRBJ1-5; possibly TRBD1 for D (5 bases). V lost 4 bases and J lost 6, with 14 bases in between. Germline V gene sequence: CDR1 SGDLS, CDR2 YYNGEE. CDR3 length equals 14 residues. CDR3 residues: CASSPGGGIQPQHF. CDR3 nucleotides: TGTGCCAGCAGCCCCGGGGGAGGGATTCAGCCCCAGCATTTT.

This chain uses TRBV5-5 with TRBJ1-2, with a tentative D call TRBD1 (5 bases). Trimming pared 1 base from V and 6 bases from J, leaving 19 bases between. The CDR3 consists of 16 residues. CDR1 and CDR2 (germline): SGHKS, YYEKEE (reference sequence). The CDR3 DNA follows: TGTGCCAGCAGCTTGAGGAGGGGCCCCCCTCGAAATGGCTACACCTTC. It encodes CASSLRRGPPRNGYTF.

V gene TRBV6-6 combines with J gene TRBJ1-3; 11 nucleotides align to TRBD1. The V gene end was trimmed by 8 bases and the J gene end by 8 bases; junction bases not matched to a gene: 11. Germline loops: CDR1 MNHNY, CDR2 SVGAGI (reference sequence). The CDR3 consists of 15 residues. CDR3 coding DNA: TGTGCCAGCGGAGATTCGGGACAGGGGGTTCACACCATATATTTT. It specifies CASGDSGQGVHTIYF.

The chain is built from TRBV9 and TRBJ2-1, with 7 bases identical to TRBD2. Germline V gene data show CDR1 as SGDLS and CDR2 as YYNGEE. This CDR3 comprises 14 residues. J was trimmed by 7 bases and V by 4 bases; bases with no gene match: 8. The CDR3 reads CASSSTGTTNEQFF. The DNA of the CDR3 is TGTGCCAGCAGCTCCACCGGGACTACTAATGAGCAGTTCTTC.

A word on this clone: Germline and junction disagree at one end, which may indicate a read error. This chain joins TRBV27 and TRBJ1-1, with a tentative D call TRBD1 (5 bases). Per germline, CDR1 MNHEY and CDR2 SMNVEV (reference sequence). The length of the CDR3 is 15 residues. CDR3 DNA sequence: TGTGCCAGCTTGGCGTTTCGGGGGTTGAACACTGAAGATTTCTTT. Encoded protein: CASLAFRGLNTEDFF.

The chain couples TRBV27 to TRBJ1-2; the match to TRBD1 covers 8 bases. This CDR3 is built from 16 residues. J lost 9 bases, V lost 3 bases, and 15 bases had no gene match. Germline lookup yields CDR1 MNHEY and CDR2 SMNVEV (reference sequence). The CDR3 sequence: CASSFFPGQGGESYTF. CDR3 sequence (DNA): TGTGCCAGCAGTTTTTTTCCTGGACAGGGAGGAGAGAGCTACACCTTC.

The genes are TRBV9 and TRBJ1-1; the D is unclear. Trimming removed 0 bases from V and 4 bases from J, with 10 bases in between. The CDR3 covers 14 residues. CDR1 SGDLS and CDR2 YYNGEE come from the germline V gene. The CDR3 sequence is CASSVAERATEAFF. CDR3 nucleotide sequence: TGTGCCAGCAGCGTAGCTGAGAGAGCCACTGAAGCTTTCTTT.

The genes are TRBV15 and TRBJ1-3; 8 nucleotides agree with TRBD1. The ends lost 4 bases at V and 3 bases at J; junction bases unmatched: 8. The CDR3 spans 16 residues. Germline V gene lookup returns CDR1 LNHNV and CDR2 YYDKDF (reference sequence). The DNA of the CDR3 is TGTGCCACCAGCACGCACCCGACAGGGGTTGGAAACACCATATATTTT. The encoded protein is CATSTHPTGVGNTIYF.

J is TRBJ1-2 and V is TRBV19; 8 bases map to TRBD1. This CDR3 spans 13 amino acids. J gave up 3 bases and V 6 bases, and 3 bases lay outside the gene matches. Germline-derived CDR1 and CDR2 are LNHDA and SQIVND (reference sequence). CDR3: CASSDRGDYGYTF. In DNA, the CDR3 is TGTGCCAGTAGCGACAGGGGTGACTATGGCTACACCTTC.

The chain joins TRBV7-3 to TRBJ2-5, with 15 bases identical to TRBD2. Germline V lookup: CDR1 SGHTA, CDR2 FQGTGA. This CDR3 comprises 16 residues. V shed 5 bases and J 2 bases; nucleotides not matched to a gene: 3. This chain's CDR3 is CASSPGLAGGQETQYF. The CDR3 DNA reads TGTGCCAGCAGCCCCGGACTAGCGGGGGGGCAAGAGACCCAGTACTTC. Supplemented by reference TRBV7-3 and TRBJ2-5, the full variable domain reads GAGVSQTPSNKVTEKGKYVELRCDPISGHTALYWYRQSLGQGPEFLIYFQGTGAADDSGLPNDRFFAVRPEGSVSTLKIQRTERGDSAVYLCASSPGLAGGQETQYFGPGTRLLVL.

The chain links TRBV5-1 to TRBJ2-3, with a tentative D call TRBD1 (8 bases). The V gene's germline CDR1 is SGHRS and CDR2 YFSETQ. Trimming took 0 bases from V and 4 from J, leaving 15 bases between them. The CDR3 totals 16 residues. The CDR3 DNA follows: TGCGCCAGCAGCTTGGCTGTAACAGGGGGGGCAGATACGCAGTATTTT. As protein: CASSLAVTGGADTQYF. The whole variable domain, filled in from reference TRBV5-1 and TRBJ2-3, reads KAGVTQTPRYLIKTRGQQVTLSCSPISGHRSVSWYQQTPGQGLQFLFEYFSETQRNKGNFPGRFSGRQFSNSRSEMNVSTLELGDSALYLCASSLAVTGGADTQYFGPGTRLTVL.

The chain joins TRBV28 to TRBJ2-7; 13 nucleotides match TRBD2. The CDR3 is made up of 16 amino acids. The germline V gene has CDR1 MDHEN and CDR2 SYDVKM. The ends lost 7 bases at V and 3 bases at J; junction bases unmatched: 9. For the CDR3, the DNA is TGTGCCAGCAACCGGGGGACTAGCGGGGACCTCTACGAGCAGTACGTC. Translating it yields CASNRGTSGDLYEQYV.

This chain uses TRBV5-1 with TRBJ2-2; 12 bases align to TRBD2. The CDR3 contains 15 residues. Germline loops: CDR1 SGHRS, CDR2 YFSETQ. V shed 5 bases and J 2 bases; nucleotides not matched to a gene: 1. The CDR3 loop reads CASRLAGGNTGELFF. The CDR3 region has the DNA TGCGCCAGCAGACTAGCGGGGGGTAACACCGGGGAGCTGTTTTTT.

The rearrangement uses TRBV6-6 and TRBJ1-1; D perhaps matches TRBD1 (5 bases). With 0 bases removed from V and 8 bases from J, the gap between germline ends came to 13 bases. Germline-derived CDR1 and CDR2 are MNHNY and SVGAGI (reference sequence). The CDR3 sequence is 14 residues long. In DNA, the CDR3 is TGTGCCAGCAGTTACTCGATGGGGGGAGACGAAGCTTTCTTT. Translated: CASSYSMGGDEAFF.

Of note for this clone: A read error may account for a junction end that differs from germline. The J gene is TRBJ1-2, the V gene TRBV29-1, with D uncertain. Germline-derived CDR1 and CDR2 are SQVTM and ANQGSEA. CDR3 length: 14 residues. The CDR3 sequence: CSVDVYTEDYGYNF. The CDR3 DNA is TGCAGCGTTGACGTGTACACTGAGGACTATGGCTACAACTTC.